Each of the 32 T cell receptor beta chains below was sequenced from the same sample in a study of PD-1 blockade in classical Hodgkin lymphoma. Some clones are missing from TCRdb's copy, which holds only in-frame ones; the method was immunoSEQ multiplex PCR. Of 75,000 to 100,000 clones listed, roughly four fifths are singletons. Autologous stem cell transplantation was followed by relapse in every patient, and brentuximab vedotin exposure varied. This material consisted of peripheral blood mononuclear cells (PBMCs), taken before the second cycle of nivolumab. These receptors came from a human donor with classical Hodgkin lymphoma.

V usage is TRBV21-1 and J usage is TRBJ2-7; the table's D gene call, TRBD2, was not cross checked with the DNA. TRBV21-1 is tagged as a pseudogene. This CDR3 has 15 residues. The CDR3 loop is CASSKVNRTNYEQYF. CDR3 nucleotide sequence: TGTGCCAGCAGCAAAGTGAACAGGACTAACTACGAGCAGTACTTC.

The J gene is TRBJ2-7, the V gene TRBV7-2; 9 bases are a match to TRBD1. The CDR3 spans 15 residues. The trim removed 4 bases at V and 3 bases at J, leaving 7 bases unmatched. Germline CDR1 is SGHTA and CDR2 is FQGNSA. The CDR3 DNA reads TGTGCCAGCAGCTCCGCCGGGACAGGGATCTACGAGCAGTACTTC. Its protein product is CASSSAGTGIYEQYF.

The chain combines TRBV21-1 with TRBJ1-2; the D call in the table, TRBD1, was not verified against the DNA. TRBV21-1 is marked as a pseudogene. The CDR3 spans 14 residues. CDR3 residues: CASSHRQVSYGYTF. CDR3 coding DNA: TGTGCCAGCAGCCACCGACAGGTTAGCTATGGCTACACCTTC.

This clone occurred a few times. CDR3 in amino acids: CASSFRSGGPHGELFF. Here the CDR3 DNA reads TGTGCCAGCAGCTTTCGGTCGGGAGGCCCCCACGGGGAGCTGTTTTTT. The chain joins TRBV7-2 to TRBJ2-2; 7 positions agree with TRBD2. There are 16 residues in the CDR3. Per the germline V gene, CDR1 is SGHTA and CDR2 is FQGNSA. V lost 3 bases to trimming and J lost 7 bases; unmatched junction nucleotides: 11.

CDR3 DNA sequence: TGTGCCAGCAGCGCCGACCATTCCTACAATGAGCAGTTCTTC. It translates to CASSADHSYNEQFF. The rearrangement links TRBV13 to TRBJ2-1; D gene unclear. V lost 5 bases, J lost 1 base, and 9 bases lay in between. Germline CDR1 is PRHDT and CDR2 is FYEKMQ (reference sequence). CDR3 length equals 14 residues.

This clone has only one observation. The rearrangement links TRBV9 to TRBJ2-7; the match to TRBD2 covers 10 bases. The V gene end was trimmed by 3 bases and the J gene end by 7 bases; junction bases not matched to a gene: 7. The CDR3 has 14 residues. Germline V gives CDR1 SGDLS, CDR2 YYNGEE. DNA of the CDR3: TGTGCCAGCAGCGCGGGACTAGCGCTAAGGGAGCAGTACTTC. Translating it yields CASSAGLALREQYF.

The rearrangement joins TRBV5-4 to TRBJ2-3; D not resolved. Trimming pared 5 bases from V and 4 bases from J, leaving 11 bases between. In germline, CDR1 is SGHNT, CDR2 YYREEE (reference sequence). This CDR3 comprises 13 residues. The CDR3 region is CASSPDLADTQYF. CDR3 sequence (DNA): TGTGCCAGCAGTCCGGACCTCGCAGATACGCAGTATTTT.

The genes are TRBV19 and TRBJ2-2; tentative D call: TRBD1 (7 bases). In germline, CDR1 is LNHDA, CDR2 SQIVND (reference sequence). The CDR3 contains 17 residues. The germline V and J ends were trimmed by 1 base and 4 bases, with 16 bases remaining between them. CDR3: CASSIGGGGLGTGELFF. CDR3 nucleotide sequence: TGTGCCAGTAGTATAGGCGGAGGGGGCCTGGGCACCGGGGAGCTGTTTTTT.

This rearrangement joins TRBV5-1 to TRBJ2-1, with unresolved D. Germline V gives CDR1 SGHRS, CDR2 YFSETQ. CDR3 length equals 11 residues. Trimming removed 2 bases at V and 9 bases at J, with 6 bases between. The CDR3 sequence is CASSLGVEQFF. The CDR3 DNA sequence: TGCGCCAGCAGCTTAGGCGTTGAGCAGTTCTTC.

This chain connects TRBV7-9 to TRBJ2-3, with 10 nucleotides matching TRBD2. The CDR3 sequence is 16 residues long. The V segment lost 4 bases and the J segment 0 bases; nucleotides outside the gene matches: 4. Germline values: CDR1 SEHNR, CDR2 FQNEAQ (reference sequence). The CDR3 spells CASSSLAGVSTDTQYF. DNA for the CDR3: TGTGCCAGCAGCTCGCTAGCGGGAGTTAGCACAGATACGCAGTATTTT.

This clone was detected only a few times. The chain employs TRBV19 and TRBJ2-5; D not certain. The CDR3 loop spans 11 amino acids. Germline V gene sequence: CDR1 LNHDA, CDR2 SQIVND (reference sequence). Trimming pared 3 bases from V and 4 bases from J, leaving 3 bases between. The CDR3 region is CASSMGETQYF. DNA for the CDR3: TGTGCCAGTAGTATGGGAGAGACCCAGTACTTC.

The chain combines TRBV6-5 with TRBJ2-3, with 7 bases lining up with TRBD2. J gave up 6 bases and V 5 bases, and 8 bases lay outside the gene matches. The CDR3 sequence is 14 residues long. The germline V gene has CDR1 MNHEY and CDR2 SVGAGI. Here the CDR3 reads CASSVAGVSDTQYF. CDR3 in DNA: TGTGCCAGCAGTGTGGCGGGGGTGTCGGATACGCAGTATTTT.

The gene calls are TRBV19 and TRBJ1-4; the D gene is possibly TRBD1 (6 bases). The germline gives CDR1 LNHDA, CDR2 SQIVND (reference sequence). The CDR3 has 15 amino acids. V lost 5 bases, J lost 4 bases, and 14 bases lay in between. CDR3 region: CASSPQGNGNEKLFF. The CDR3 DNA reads TGTGCCAGTAGTCCCCAGGGGAACGGTAATGAAAAACTGTTTTTT.

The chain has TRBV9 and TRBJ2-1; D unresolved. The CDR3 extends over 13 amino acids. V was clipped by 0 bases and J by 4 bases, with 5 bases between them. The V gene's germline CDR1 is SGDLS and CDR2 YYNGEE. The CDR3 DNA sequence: TGTGCCAGCAGCGTAGCCGGGTACAATGAGCAGTTCTTC. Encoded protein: CASSVAGYNEQFF.

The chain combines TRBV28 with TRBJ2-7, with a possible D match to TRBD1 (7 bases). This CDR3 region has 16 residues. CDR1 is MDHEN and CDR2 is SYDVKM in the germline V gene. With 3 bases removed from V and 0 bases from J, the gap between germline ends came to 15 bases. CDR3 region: CASSFGGTANSYEQYF. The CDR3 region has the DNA TGTGCCAGCAGTTTTGGAGGGACAGCTAACTCCTACGAGCAGTACTTC.

The chain's CDR3 is CASSYLQDQTEAFF. CDR3 nucleotides: TGTGCCAGCAGTTACTTGCAAGACCAAACTGAAGCTTTCTTT. The J gene is TRBJ1-1, the V gene TRBV6-5, with D hard to call. This CDR3 region has 14 residues. Germline loops: CDR1 MNHEY, CDR2 SVGAGI. With 1 base removed from V and 5 bases from J, the gap between germline ends came to 11 bases.

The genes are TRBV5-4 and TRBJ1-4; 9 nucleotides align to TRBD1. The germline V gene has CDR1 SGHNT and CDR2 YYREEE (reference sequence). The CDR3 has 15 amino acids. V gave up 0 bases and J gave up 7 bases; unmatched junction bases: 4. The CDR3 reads CASSLAGTGSEKLFF. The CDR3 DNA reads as TGTGCCAGCAGCTTGGCCGGGACAGGGTCTGAAAAACTGTTTTTT.

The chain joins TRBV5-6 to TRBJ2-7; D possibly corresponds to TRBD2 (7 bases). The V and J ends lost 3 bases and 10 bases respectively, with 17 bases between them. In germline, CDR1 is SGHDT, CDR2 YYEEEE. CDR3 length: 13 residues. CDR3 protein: CASSSGLGGAQYF. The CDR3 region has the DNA TGTGCCAGCAGCTCGGGGCTAGGGGGGGCCCAGTACTTC.

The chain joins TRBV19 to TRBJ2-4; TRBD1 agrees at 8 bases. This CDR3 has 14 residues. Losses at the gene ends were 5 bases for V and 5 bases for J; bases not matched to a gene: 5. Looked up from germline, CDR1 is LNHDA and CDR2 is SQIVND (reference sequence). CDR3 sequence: CASSSQGAENIQYF. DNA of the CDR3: TGTGCCAGTAGTTCCCAGGGGGCGGAAAACATTCAGTACTTC.

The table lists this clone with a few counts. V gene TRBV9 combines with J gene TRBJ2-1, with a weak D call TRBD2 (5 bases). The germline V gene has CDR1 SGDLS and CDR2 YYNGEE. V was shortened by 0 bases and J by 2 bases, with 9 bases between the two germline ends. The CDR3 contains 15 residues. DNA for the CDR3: TGTGCCAGCAGCGTAGAGCGGACCGCCTACAATGAGCAGTTCTTC. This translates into CASSVERTAYNEQFF.

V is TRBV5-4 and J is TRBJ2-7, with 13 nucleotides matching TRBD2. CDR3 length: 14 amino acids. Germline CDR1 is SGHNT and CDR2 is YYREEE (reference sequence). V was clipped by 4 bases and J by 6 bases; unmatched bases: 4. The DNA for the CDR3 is TGTGCCAGCAGCCTCGGGACTAGCGGGACCGAGCAGTACTTC. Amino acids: CASSLGTSGTEQYF.

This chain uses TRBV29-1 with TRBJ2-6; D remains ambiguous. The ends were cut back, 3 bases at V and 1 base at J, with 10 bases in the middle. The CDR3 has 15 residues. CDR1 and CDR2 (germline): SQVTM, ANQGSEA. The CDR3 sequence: CSVDGSLSGANVLTF. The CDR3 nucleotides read TGCAGCGTTGATGGTAGCCTGTCTGGGGCCAACGTCCTGACTTTC. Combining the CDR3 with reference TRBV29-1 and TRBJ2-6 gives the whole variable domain SAVISQKPSRDICQRGTSLTIQCQVDSQVTMMFWYRQQPGQSLTLIATANQGSEATYESGFVIDKFPISRPNLTFSTLTVSNMSPEDSSIYLCSVDGSLSGANVLTFGAGSRLTVL.

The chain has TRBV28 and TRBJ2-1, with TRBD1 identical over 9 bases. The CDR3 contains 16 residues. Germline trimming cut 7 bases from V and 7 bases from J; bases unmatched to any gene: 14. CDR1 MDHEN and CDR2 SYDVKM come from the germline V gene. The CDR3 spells CASTPMWGQGRNEQFF. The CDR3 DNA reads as TGTGCCAGCACCCCGATGTGGGGACAGGGAAGGAATGAGCAGTTCTTC.

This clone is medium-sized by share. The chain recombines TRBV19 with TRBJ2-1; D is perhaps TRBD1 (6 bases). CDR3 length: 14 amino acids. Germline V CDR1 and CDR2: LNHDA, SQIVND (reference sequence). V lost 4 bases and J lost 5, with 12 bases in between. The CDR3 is CASSRRGRDNEQFF. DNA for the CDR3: TGTGCCAGTAGTAGAAGGGGGAGAGACAATGAGCAGTTCTTC.

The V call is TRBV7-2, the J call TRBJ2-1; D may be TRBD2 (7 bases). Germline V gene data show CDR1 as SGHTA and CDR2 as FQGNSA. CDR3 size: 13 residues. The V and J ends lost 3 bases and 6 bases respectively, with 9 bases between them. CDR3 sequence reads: CASSFAGANEQFF. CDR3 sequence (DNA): TGTGCCAGCAGCTTTGCGGGGGCCAATGAGCAGTTCTTC.

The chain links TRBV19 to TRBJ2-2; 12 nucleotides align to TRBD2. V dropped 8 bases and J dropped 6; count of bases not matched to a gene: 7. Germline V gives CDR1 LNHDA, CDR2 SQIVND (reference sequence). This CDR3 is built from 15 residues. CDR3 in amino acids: CASGLLAGGAGELFF. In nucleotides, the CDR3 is TGTGCCAGTGGCCTACTAGCGGGGGGCGCCGGGGAGCTGTTTTTT.

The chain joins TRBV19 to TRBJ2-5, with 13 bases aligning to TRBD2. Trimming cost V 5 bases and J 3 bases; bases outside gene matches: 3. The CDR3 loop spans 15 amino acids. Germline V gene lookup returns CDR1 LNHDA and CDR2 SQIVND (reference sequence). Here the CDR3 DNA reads TGTGCCAGTAGTCCCGGGACTAGCGGGGAAGAGACCCAGTACTTC. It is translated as CASSPGTSGEETQYF.

In DNA form, the CDR3 reads TGTGCCAGCAGCCGGATGGGGACGGGCGGGGCTGGAAACACCATATATTTT. Encoded protein: CASSRMGTGGAGNTIYF. The J gene is TRBJ1-3, the V gene TRBV9; a possible D gene is TRBD1 (5 bases). The CDR3 sequence is 17 residues long. The V end was cut by 4 bases, the J end by 2 bases, with 19 bases between. Germline CDR1 reads SGDLS; CDR2 reads YYNGEE.

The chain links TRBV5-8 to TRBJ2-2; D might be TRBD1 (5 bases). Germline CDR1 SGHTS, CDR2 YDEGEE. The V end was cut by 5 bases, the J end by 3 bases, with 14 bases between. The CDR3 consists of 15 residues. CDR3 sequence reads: CASRKQVWDTGELFF. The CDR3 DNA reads TGTGCCAGCAGGAAACAGGTGTGGGACACCGGGGAGCTGTTTTTT. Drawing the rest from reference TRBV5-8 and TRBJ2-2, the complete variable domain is EAGVTQSPTHLIKTRGQQATLRCSPISGHTSVYWYQQALGLGLQFLLWYDEGEERNRGNFPPRFSGRQFPNYSSELNVNALELEDSALYLCASRKQVWDTGELFFGEGSRLTVL.

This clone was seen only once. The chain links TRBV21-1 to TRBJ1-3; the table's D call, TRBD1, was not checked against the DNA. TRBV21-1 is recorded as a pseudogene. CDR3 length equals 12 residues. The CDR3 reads CASSPTGNTIYF. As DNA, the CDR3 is TGTGCCAGCTCCCCGACAGGAAACACCATATATTTT.

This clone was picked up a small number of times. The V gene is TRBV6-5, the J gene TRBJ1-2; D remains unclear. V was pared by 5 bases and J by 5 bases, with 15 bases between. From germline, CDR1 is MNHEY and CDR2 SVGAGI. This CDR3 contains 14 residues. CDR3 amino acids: CASSQTPRVYGYTF. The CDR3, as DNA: TGTGCCAGCAGTCAGACCCCCCGGGTTTATGGCTACACCTTC.

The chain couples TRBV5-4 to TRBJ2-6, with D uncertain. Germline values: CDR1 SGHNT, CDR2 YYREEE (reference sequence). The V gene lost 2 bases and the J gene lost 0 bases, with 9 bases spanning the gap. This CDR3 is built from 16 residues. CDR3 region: CASSLLSSSGANVLTF. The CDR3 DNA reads TGTGCCAGCAGCTTACTCTCAAGCTCTGGGGCCAACGTCCTGACTTTC.